Below, 7 T cell receptor beta chains from the same sample are listed, as sequenced in a study of shared clonotypes between healthy human individuals. The method was immunoSEQ multiplex PCR; TCRdb's version includes in-frame clones alone and lacks a portion of them. The sample carries more than 400,000 clones, almost 97% recorded once. Sequencing was done on a sample of naive CD4+ T cells sorted from blood. Subset meaning: CD45RA+ positively selected. The source is a woman in her twenties or thirties in good health.

The chain is built from TRBV7-2 and TRBJ2-1, with 15 bases identical to TRBD2. Germline trimming cut 3 bases from V and 8 bases from J; bases unmatched to any gene: 5. Germline-derived CDR1 and CDR2 are SGHTA and FQGNSA. The CDR3 runs 16 residues. CDR3 sequence reads: CASSFGLAGGLDEQFF. CDR3 DNA: TGTGCCAGCAGCTTCGGACTAGCGGGAGGGTTGGATGAGCAGTTCTTC.

The V and J genes are TRBV18 and TRBJ2-2; tentatively, D is TRBD2 (7 bases). The CDR3 runs 16 residues. With 6 bases removed from V and 3 bases from J, the gap between germline ends came to 17 bases. Germline CDR1 KGHSH, CDR2 LQKENI. CDR3 DNA sequence: TGTGCCAGCTCCCGCGCCGGGGGGCGCGACACCGGGGAGCTGTTTTTT. Translating gives CASSRAGGRDTGELFF.

The CDR3 loop reads CASSARQGANYGYTF. The DNA of the CDR3 is TGTGCCAGCAGCGCCAGACAGGGAGCGAACTATGGCTACACCTTC. This sequence joins TRBV7-2 and TRBJ1-2; the match to TRBD1 covers 7 bases. V was pared by 5 bases and J by 2 bases, with 8 bases of the junction left unmatched. CDR1 is SGHTA and CDR2 is FQGNSA in the germline V gene. The CDR3 runs 15 residues.

The rearrangement uses TRBV5-1 and TRBJ2-5; 14 nucleotides agree with TRBD2. Germline values: CDR1 SGHRS, CDR2 YFSETQ. This CDR3 is 15 amino acids long. Trimming took 4 bases from V and 4 from J; bases not matched to a gene: 3. The CDR3 region has the DNA TGCGCCAGCAGCAGGACTAGCGGGAGGTTAGAGACCCAGTACTTC. It encodes CASSRTSGRLETQYF.

The rearrangement links TRBV19 to TRBJ2-5, with TRBD1 as a possible D gene (6 bases). Gene TRBJ2-7 matches the end of the DNA better, so the J call may be wrong. The CDR3 totals 13 residues. In germline, CDR1 is LNHDA, CDR2 SQIVND (reference sequence). The CDR3 nucleotides are TGTGCCAGTAGTAGGACAGATCTCTACGAGCAGTACTTC. Its protein is CASSRTDLYEQYF.

V is TRBV18 and J is TRBJ2-1; 8 bases align to TRBD1. The CDR3 contains 17 residues. Germline lookup yields CDR1 KGHSH and CDR2 LQKENI. V lost 5 bases and J lost 9; bases outside the gene matches: 18. The CDR3 DNA is TGTGCCAGCTCAGAATTTGGGGGACAGGATTTTATGGGTGAGCAGTTCTTC. Its protein is CASSEFGGQDFMGEQFF.

A note on this clone: Other DNA sequences in this specimen translate into the identical CDR3. The chain carries TRBV28 and TRBJ2-2; D is ambiguous. CDR1 and CDR2 (germline): MDHEN, SYDVKM. CDR3 length: 13 residues. The germline V and J ends were trimmed by 6 bases and 1 base, with 6 bases remaining between them. The CDR3 DNA reads as TGTGCCAGCAGAGGCGGGAACACCGGGGAGCTGTTTTTT. Its protein product is CASRGGNTGELFF. Supplemented by reference TRBV28 and TRBJ2-2, the full variable domain reads DVKVTQSSRYLVKRTGEKVFLECVQDMDHENMFWYRQDPGLGLRLIYFSYDVKMKEKGDIPEGYSVSREKKERFSLILESASTNQTSMYLCASRGGNTGELFFGEGSRLTVL.